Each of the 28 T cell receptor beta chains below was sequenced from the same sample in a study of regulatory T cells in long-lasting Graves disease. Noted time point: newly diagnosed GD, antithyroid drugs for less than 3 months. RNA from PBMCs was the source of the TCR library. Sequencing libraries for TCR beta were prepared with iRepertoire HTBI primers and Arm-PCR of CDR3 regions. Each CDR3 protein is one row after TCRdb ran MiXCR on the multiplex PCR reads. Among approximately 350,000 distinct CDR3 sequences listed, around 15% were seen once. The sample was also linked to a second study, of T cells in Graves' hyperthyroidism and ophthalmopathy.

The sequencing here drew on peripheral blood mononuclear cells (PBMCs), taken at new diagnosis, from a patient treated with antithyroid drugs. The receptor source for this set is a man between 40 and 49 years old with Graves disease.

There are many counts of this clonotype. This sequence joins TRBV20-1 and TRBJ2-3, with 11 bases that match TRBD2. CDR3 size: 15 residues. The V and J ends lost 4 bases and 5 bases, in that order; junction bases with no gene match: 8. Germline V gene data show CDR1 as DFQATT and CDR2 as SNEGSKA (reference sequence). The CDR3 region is CSAISGGAVRDTQYF. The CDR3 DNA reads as TGCAGTGCTATTAGCGGGGGGGCCGTTAGAGATACGCAGTATTTT.

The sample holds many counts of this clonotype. In nucleotides, the CDR3 is TGTGCCAGCAGTTCCGTTGGCGGCTCCTACGAGCAGTACTTC. Residues: CASSSVGGSYEQYF. The V call is TRBV28, the J call TRBJ2-7, with unresolved D. The germline gives CDR1 MDHEN, CDR2 SYDVKM. V was trimmed by 4 bases and J by 0 bases, leaving 10 bases between them. This CDR3 has 14 amino acids.

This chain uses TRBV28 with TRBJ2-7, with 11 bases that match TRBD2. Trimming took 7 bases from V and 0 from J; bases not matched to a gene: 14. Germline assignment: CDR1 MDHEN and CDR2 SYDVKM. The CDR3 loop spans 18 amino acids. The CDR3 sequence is CASTPRLAGRPSSYEQYF. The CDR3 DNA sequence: TGTGCCAGCACCCCCAGACTAGCGGGACGACCAAGCTCCTACGAGCAGTACTTC.

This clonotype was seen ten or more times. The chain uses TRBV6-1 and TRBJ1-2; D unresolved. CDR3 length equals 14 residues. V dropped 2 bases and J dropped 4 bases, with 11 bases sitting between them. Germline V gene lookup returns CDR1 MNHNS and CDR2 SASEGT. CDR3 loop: CASSEIAGSYGYTF. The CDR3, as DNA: TGTGCCAGCAGTGAAATTGCAGGCAGCTATGGCTACACCTTC.

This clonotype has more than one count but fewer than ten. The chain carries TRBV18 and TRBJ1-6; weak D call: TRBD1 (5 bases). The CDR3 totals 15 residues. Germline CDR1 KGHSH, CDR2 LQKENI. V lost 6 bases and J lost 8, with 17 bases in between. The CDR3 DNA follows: TGTGCCAGCTCGTCCACCACCGGGACTTATTCACCCCTCCACTTT. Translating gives CASSSTTGTYSPLHF.

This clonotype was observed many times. The CDR3 DNA is TGTGCCAGTAGTATAGATCCCCCACCCTACGGGGAGCTGTTTTTT. Amino acids: CASSIDPPPYGELFF. This chain connects TRBV19 to TRBJ2-2; D is unclear. Trimming took off 0 bases at V and 7 bases at J, with 12 bases between the two ends. CDR1 and CDR2 (germline): LNHDA, SQIVND (reference sequence). This CDR3 is built from 15 residues.

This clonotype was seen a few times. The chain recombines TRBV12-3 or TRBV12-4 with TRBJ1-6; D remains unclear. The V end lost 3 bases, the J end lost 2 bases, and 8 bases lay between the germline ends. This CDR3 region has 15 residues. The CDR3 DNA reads TGTGCCAGCAGTTTTAAACGCGCCTATAATTCACCCCTCCACTTT. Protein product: CASSFKRAYNSPLHF.

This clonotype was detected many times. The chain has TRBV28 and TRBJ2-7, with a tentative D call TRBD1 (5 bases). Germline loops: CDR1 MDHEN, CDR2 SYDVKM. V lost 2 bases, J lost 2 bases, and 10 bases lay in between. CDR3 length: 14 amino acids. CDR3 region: CASSLLARAYEQYF. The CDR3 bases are TGTGCCAGCAGTTTACTGGCCAGGGCCTACGAGCAGTACTTC.

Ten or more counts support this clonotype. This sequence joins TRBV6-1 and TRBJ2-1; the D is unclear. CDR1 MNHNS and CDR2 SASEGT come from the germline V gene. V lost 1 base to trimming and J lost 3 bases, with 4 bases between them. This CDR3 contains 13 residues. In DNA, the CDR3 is TGTGCCAGCAGTGAAGGGGACTACAATGAGCAGTTCTTC. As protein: CASSEGDYNEQFF.

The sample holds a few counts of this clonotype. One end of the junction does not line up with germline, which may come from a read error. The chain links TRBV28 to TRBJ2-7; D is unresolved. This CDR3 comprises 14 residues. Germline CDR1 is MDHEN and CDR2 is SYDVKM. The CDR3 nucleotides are TGTGCCAGCAGTTTTTCTACAGCCTCCTGCGAGCAGTACTTC. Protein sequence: CASSFSTASCEQYF.

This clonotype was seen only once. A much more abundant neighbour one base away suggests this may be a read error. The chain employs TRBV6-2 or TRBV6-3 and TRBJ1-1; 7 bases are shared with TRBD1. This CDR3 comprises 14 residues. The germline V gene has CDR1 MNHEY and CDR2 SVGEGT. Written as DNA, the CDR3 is TGTGCCAGCAGTTACCCGACAGGGAACACTAAAGCTTTCTTT. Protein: CASSYPTGNTKAFF.

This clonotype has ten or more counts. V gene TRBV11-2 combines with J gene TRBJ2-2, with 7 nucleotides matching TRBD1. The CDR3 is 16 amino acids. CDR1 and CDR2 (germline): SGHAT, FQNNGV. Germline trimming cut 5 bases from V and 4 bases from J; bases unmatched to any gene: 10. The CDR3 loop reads CASSRQGLLLTGELFF. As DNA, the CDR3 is TGTGCCAGCAGCCGACAGGGCCTCCTCCTCACCGGGGAGCTGTTTTTT.

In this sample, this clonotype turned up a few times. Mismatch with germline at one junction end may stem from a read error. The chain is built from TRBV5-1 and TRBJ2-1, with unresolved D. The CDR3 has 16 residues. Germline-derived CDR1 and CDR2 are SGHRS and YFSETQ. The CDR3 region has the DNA TGCGCCAGCAGCTCGGCCGGCGGTCAGCTATACAATGAGCTGTTCTTC. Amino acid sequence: CASSSAGGQLYNELFF.

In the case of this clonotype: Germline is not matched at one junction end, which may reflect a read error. The CDR3 here is CASSLRDTLDF. In nucleotides, the CDR3 is TGTGCCAGCAGTCTCCGGGACACCCTGGACTTC. The chain links TRBV28 to TRBJ2-7, with a possible D match to TRBD1 (6 bases). The CDR3 covers 11 residues. Germline V gene lookup returns CDR1 MDHEN and CDR2 SYDVKM. The whole variable domain, filled in from reference TRBV28 and TRBJ2-7, reads DVKVTQSSRYLVKRTGEKVFLECVQDMDHENMFWYRQDPGLGLRLIYFSYDVKMKEKGDIPEGYSVSREKKERFSLILESASTNQTSMYLCASSLRDTLDFGPGTRLTVT.

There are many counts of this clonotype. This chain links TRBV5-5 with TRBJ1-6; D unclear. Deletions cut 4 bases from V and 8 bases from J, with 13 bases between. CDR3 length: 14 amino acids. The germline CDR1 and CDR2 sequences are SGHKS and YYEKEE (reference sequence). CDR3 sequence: CASSTQRGDSPLHF. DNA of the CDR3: TGTGCCAGCAGCACACAGCGGGGTGATTCACCCCTCCACTTT.

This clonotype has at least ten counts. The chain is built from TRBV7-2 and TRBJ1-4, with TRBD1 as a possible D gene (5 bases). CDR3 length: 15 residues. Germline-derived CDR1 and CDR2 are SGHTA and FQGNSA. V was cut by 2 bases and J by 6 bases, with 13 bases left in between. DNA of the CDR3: TGTGCCAGCAGCTTAACGGCAGGGAGGGATGAAAAACTGTTTTTT. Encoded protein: CASSLTAGRDEKLFF.

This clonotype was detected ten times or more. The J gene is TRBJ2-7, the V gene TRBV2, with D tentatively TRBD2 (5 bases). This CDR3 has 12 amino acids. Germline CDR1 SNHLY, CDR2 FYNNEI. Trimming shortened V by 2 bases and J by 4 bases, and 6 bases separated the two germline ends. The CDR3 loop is CASSESGYEQYF. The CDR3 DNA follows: TGTGCCAGCAGTGAAAGCGGTTACGAGCAGTACTTC.

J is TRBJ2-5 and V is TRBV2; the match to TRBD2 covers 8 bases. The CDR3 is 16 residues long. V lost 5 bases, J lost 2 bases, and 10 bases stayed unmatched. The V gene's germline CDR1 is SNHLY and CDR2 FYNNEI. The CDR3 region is CASSRGTGTRQETQYF. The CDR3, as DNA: TGTGCCAGCAGTCGTGGTACCGGGACTAGGCAAGAGACCCAGTACTTC.

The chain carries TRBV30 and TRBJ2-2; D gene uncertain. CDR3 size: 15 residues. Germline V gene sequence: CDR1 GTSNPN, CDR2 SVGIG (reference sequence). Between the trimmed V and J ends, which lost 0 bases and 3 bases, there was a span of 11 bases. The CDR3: CAWSVPETHTGELFF. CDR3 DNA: TGTGCCTGGAGTGTCCCCGAGACGCACACCGGGGAGCTGTTTTTT.

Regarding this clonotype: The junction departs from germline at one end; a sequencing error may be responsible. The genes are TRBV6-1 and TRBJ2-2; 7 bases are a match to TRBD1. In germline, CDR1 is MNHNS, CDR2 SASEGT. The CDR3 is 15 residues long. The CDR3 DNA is TGTGCCAGCAGTGATCTGGGACAGCCCACCGGGAAGCTGTTTTTT. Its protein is CASSDLGQPTGKLFF.

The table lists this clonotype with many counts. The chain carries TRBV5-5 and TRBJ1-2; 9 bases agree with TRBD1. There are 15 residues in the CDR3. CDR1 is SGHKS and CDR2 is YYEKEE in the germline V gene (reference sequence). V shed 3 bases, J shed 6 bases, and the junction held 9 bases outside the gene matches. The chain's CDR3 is CASSSPNRGRNGYTF. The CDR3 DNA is TGTGCCAGCAGCTCACCCAACAGGGGGCGGAATGGCTACACCTTC.

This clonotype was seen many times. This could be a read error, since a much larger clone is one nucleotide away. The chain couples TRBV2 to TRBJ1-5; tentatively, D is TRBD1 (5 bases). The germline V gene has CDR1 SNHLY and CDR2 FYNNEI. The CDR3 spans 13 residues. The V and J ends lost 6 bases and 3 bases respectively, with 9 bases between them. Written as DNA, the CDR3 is TGTGCCAGCAGCAGGGATAACAATCAGCCCCAGCATTTT. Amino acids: CASSRDNNQPQHF.

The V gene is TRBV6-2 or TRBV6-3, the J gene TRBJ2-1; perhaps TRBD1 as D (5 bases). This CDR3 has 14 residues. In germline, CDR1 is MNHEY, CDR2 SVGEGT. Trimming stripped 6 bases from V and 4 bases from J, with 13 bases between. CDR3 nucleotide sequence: TGTGCCAGCAGGAAGACAGATTCTTACAATGAGCAGTTCTTC. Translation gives CASRKTDSYNEQFF.

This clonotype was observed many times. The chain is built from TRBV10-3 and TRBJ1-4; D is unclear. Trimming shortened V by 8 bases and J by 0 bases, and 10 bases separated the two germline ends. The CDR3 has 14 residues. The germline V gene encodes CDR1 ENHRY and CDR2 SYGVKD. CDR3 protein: CAIGGRATNEKLFF. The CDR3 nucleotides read TGTGCCATCGGAGGGCGAGCAACTAATGAAAAACTGTTTTTT.

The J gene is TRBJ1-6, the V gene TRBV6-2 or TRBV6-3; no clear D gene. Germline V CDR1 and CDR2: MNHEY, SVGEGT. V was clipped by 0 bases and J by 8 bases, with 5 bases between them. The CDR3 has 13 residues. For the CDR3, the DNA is TGTGCCAGCAGTTACTCGAGGGATTCACCCCTCCACTTT. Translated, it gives CASSYSRDSPLHF.

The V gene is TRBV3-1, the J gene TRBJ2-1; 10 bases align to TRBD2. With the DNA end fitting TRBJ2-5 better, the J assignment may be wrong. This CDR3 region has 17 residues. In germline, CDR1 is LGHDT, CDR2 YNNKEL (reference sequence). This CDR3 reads CASSQGSRSGGLETQYF. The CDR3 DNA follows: TGTGCCAGCAGCCAAGGGTCCCGTAGCGGGGGGTTGGAGACCCAGTACTTC.

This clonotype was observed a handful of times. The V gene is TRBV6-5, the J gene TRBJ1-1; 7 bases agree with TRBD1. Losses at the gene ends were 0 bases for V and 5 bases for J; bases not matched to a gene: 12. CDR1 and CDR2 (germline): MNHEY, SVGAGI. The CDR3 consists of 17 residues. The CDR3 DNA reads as TGTGCCAGCAGTTACTCACGAGGGGGCCTCGTCGAAACTGAAGCTTTCTTT. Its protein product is CASSYSRGGLVETEAFF.

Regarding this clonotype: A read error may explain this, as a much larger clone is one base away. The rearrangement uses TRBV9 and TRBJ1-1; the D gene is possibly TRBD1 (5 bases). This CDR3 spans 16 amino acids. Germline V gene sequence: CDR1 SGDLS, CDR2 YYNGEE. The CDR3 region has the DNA TGTACCAGCAGCTTAGCGGGGGTGTTGGAGAACACTGAAGCTTTCTTT. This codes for CTSSLAGVLENTEAFF. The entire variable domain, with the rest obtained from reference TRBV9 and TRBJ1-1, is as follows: DSGVTQTPKHLITATGQRVTLRCSPRSGDLSVYWYQQSLDQGLQFLIQYYNGEERAKGNILERFSAQQFPDLHSELNLSSLELGDSALYFCTSSLAGVLENTEAFFGQGTRLTVV.